Listed here are 30 T cell receptor beta chains from one sample, sequenced in a study of CD8 T cells in ankylosing spondylitis. TCRdb independently ran MiXCR on the 5' RACE reads; one entry per CDR3 protein. The sample has 240,000 or so distinct CDR3 sequences; over 8.5% are singletons. The sequenced material came from blood, either unsorted or a sorted T cell fraction (not recorded which). The receptors come from a male donor with ankylosing spondylitis or in good health (not recorded which).

This clonotype showed up many times. The V call is TRBV6-2 or TRBV6-3, the J call TRBJ2-1, with a tentative D call TRBD1 (5 bases). The length of the CDR3 is 13 residues. V lost 5 bases and J 9 bases, leaving 14 bases between the germline ends. Germline V gives CDR1 MNHEY, CDR2 SVGEGT. In DNA form, the CDR3 reads TGTGCCAGCAGTCCCAGGGCCTCAGGTGAGCAGTTCTTC. Translated, it gives CASSPRASGEQFF.

The chain carries TRBV20-1 and TRBJ2-5; 14 bases map to TRBD2. The V gene's germline CDR1 is DFQATT and CDR2 SNEGSKA (reference sequence). V trimming: 5 bases; J trimming: 4 bases; junction bases outside the gene matches: 0. This CDR3 has 13 residues. CDR3 sequence reads: CSAGTSGRETQYF. CDR3 nucleotides: TGCAGTGCTGGGACTAGCGGGAGAGAGACCCAGTACTTC.

This clonotype was seen repeatedly, ten times or more. V is TRBV20-1 and J is TRBJ2-1; no reliable D call. V lost 6 bases and J 0 bases, leaving 15 bases between the germline ends. The CDR3 is made up of 15 amino acids. Germline-derived CDR1 and CDR2 are DFQATT and SNEGSKA (reference sequence). CDR3 nucleotide sequence: TGCAGTGCGCCCAAGGGCCCGAGCTCCTACAATGAGCAGTTCTTC. Its translation: CSAPKGPSSYNEQFF.

In its sample, this clonotype was seen many times. This rearrangement joins TRBV12-3 or TRBV12-4 to TRBJ1-5, with D tentatively TRBD1 (5 bases). The CDR3 is 14 amino acids. The germline V and J ends were trimmed by 7 bases and 7 bases, with 17 bases remaining between them. CDR3 coding DNA: TGTGCCAGCACCCGGGACCGCACTTGGCAGCCCCAGCATTTT. Its protein product is CASTRDRTWQPQHF.

This clonotype was recorded at least ten times. This chain links TRBV7-2 with TRBJ2-1; 11 bases are a match to TRBD2. Germline V gene lookup returns CDR1 SGHTA and CDR2 FQGNSA. This CDR3 has 15 residues. V gave up 0 bases and J gave up 6 bases; unmatched junction bases: 1. This CDR3 reads CASSLASGGANEQFF. In DNA form, the CDR3 reads TGTGCCAGCAGCTTAGCTAGCGGGGGGGCCAATGAGCAGTTCTTC.

At least ten counts were recorded for this clonotype. V is TRBV12-3 or TRBV12-4 and J is TRBJ1-1; 9 nucleotides match TRBD1. CDR3 length equals 15 residues. V dropped 4 bases and J dropped 7; count of bases not matched to a gene: 10. CDR3 sequence: CASSSFPGQGVEAFF. The CDR3 DNA reads as TGTGCCAGCAGTTCGTTTCCGGGACAGGGAGTTGAAGCTTTCTTT.

This clonotype has a count of ten or more. This rearrangement joins TRBV7-9 to TRBJ2-2; D perhaps matches TRBD1 (6 bases). The CDR3 sequence is 16 residues long. Deletions cut 8 bases from V and 4 bases from J, with 20 bases between. Germline loops: CDR1 SEHNR, CDR2 FQNEAQ (reference sequence). CDR3 nucleotides: TGTGCCAGCGGCTCCTTTCAGGGGCCAAGCACCGGGGAGCTGTTTTTT. This sequence encodes CASGSFQGPSTGELFF.

This clonotype was detected many times. CDR3 in amino acids: CSARGLANNEQFF. In nucleotides, the CDR3 is TGCAGTGCTAGGGGACTAGCGAACAATGAGCAGTTCTTC. The rearrangement uses TRBV20-1 and TRBJ2-1; 10 bases align to TRBD2. CDR1 is DFQATT and CDR2 is SNEGSKA in the germline V gene (reference sequence). This CDR3 is built from 13 residues. J gave up 5 bases and V 3 bases, and 1 base lay outside the gene matches.

The V gene is TRBV20-1, the J gene TRBJ1-1; no clear D. The V gene lost 2 bases and the J gene lost 2 bases, with 3 bases spanning the gap. Germline V gene sequence: CDR1 DFQATT, CDR2 SNEGSKA (reference sequence). The CDR3 is 11 amino acids. The CDR3 DNA sequence: TGCAGTGCTAGACAAAACACTGAAGCTTTCTTT. As protein: CSARQNTEAFF.

The V and J genes are TRBV29-1 and TRBJ2-1; D is possibly TRBD2 (6 bases). V was cut by 8 bases and J by 11 bases, with 16 bases left in between. There are 11 residues in the CDR3. Germline CDR1 reads SQVTM; CDR2 reads ANQGSEA. As DNA, the CDR3 is TGCAGCTCAATGGTGGCGGGAAAGCAGTTCTTC. Translated: CSSMVAGKQFF.

This clonotype has ten or more counts. The CDR3 reads CASSLAQNEKLFF. In nucleotides, the CDR3 is TGTGCCAGCAGTTTGGCCCAGAATGAAAAACTGTTTTTT. The rearrangement joins TRBV12-3 or TRBV12-4 to TRBJ1-4; no firm D call. V lost 3 bases and J 5 bases, leaving 7 bases between the germline ends. This CDR3 comprises 13 residues.

At least ten counts were recorded for this clonotype. The genes are TRBV5-1 and TRBJ1-3; no definite D call. Trimming stripped 5 bases from V and 2 bases from J, with 8 bases between. This CDR3 is 13 amino acids long. Germline lookup yields CDR1 SGHRS and CDR2 YFSETQ. CDR3 bases: TGCGCCAGCAGTTCGGGTCCTGGAAACACCATATATTTT. Its protein is CASSSGPGNTIYF. Using reference TRBV5-1 and TRBJ1-3 for the parts outside the CDR3, the full variable domain is KAGVTQTPRYLIKTRGQQVTLSCSPISGHRSVSWYQQTPGQGLQFLFEYFSETQRNKGNFPGRFSGRQFSNSRSEMNVSTLELGDSALYLCASSSGPGNTIYFGEGSWLTVV.

V usage is TRBV2 and J usage is TRBJ1-1, with 12 bases lining up with TRBD1. Germline CDR1 SNHLY, CDR2 FYNNEI. Unmatched junction bases numbered 3, after V lost 8 bases and J lost 2 bases. This CDR3 contains 14 residues. The CDR3 DNA reads TGTGCCAGCTTTGGGACAGGGGGCAACACTGAAGCTTTCTTT. Amino acid sequence: CASFGTGGNTEAFF.

This chain connects TRBV30 to TRBJ1-1; TRBD1 matches 9 bases. V was pared by 4 bases and J by 1 base, with 25 bases of the junction left unmatched. The CDR3 runs 21 residues. The germline gives CDR1 GTSNPN, CDR2 SVGIG (reference sequence). CDR3 sequence (DNA): TGTGCCTGGAAACCCCTTAGCGGGACAGGGAGATTCCGGTCCAGGAACACTGAAGCTTTCTTT. It is translated as CAWKPLSGTGRFRSRNTEAFF.

This clonotype came up many times. This sequence joins TRBV5-6 and TRBJ1-2, with D hard to call. CDR1 is SGHDT and CDR2 is YYEEEE in the germline V gene. V was pared by 4 bases and J by 2 bases, with 9 bases between. The CDR3 has 13 residues. CDR3 coding DNA: TGTGCCAGCAGCCGGGATTTCAACTATGGCTACACCTTC. This sequence encodes CASSRDFNYGYTF. Together with reference TRBV5-6 and TRBJ1-2, the CDR3 gives the full variable domain: DAGVTQSPTHLIKTRGQQVTLRCSPKSGHDTVSWYQQALGQGPQFIFQYYEEEERQRGNFPDRFSGHQFPNYSSELNVNALLLGDSALYLCASSRDFNYGYTFGSGTRLTVV.

This clonotype was counted between two and nine times. The chain employs TRBV7-2 and TRBJ2-5, with D unresolved. This CDR3 comprises 13 residues. In germline, CDR1 is SGHTA, CDR2 FQGNSA. Trimming removed 5 bases from V and 2 bases from J, with 9 bases in between. The CDR3 loop is CASSAMYQETQYF. The CDR3, as DNA: TGTGCCAGCAGCGCCATGTATCAAGAGACCCAGTACTTC.

The J gene is TRBJ2-7, the V gene TRBV15; D uncertain. This CDR3 is 16 amino acids long. The germline V gene encodes CDR1 LNHNV and CDR2 YYDKDF (reference sequence). With 3 bases removed from V and 1 base from J, the gap between germline ends came to 16 bases. The CDR3 region has the DNA TGTGCCACCAGCAGTTTAGAAGGTGATTCGTCCTACGAGCAGTACTTC. It encodes CATSSLEGDSSYEQYF. Full variable domain (outside the CDR3, taken from reference TRBV15 and TRBJ2-7): DAMVIQNPRYQVTQFGKPVTLSCSQTLNHNVMYWYQQKSSQAPKLLFHYYDKDFNNEADTPDNFQSRRPNTSFCFLDIRSPGLGDTAMYLCATSSLEGDSSYEQYFGPGTRLTVT.

This clonotype was observed many times. The CDR3 loop is CASSVSGGDEKLFF. CDR3 in DNA: TGTGCCAGCAGTGTCTCAGGGGGCGATGAAAAACTGTTTTTT. The chain is built from TRBV25-1 and TRBJ1-4; TRBD1 matches 8 bases. The CDR3 is 14 amino acids. Germline loops: CDR1 MGHDK, CDR2 SYGVNS. V dropped 4 bases and J dropped 6; count of bases not matched to a gene: 4.

V is TRBV20-1 and J is TRBJ1-2; TRBD1 agrees at 7 bases. The CDR3 is made up of 13 amino acids. V gave up 3 bases and J gave up 5 bases; unmatched junction bases: 6. Germline CDR1 is DFQATT and CDR2 is SNEGSKA (reference sequence). This chain's CDR3 is CSARAGTAYGYTF. In nucleotides, the CDR3 is TGCAGTGCTAGGGCCGGGACAGCTTATGGCTACACCTTC.

This clonotype was observed many times. V gene TRBV4-3 combines with J gene TRBJ2-1; 8 positions agree with TRBD2. The length of the CDR3 is 18 residues. CDR1 and CDR2 from the germline V gene are LGHNA and YSLEER. With 2 bases clipped from V and 5 bases from J, the junction kept 14 bases outside the gene matches. The CDR3 nucleotides read TGCGCCAGCAGCCAAACAGGATTGGGACTAGGGTTGGACAATGAGCAGTTCTTC. Protein: CASSQTGLGLGLDNEQFF.

This clonotype was seen repeatedly, ten times or more. V and J are TRBV6-2 or TRBV6-3 and TRBJ2-5; D might be TRBD1 or TRBD2, each matching 5 bases. Germline V gives CDR1 MNHEY, CDR2 SVGEGT. There are 18 residues in the CDR3. V lost 6 bases and J 3 bases, leaving 26 bases between the germline ends. CDR3 sequence: CASSYTAGTLRTKETQYF. CDR3 coding DNA: TGTGCCAGCAGCTATACAGCCGGGACCCTAAGGACGAAAGAGACCCAGTACTTC.

This clonotype occurred many times. The chain is built from TRBV20-1 and TRBJ1-4; a possible D gene is TRBD1 (5 bases). The V gene's germline CDR1 is DFQATT and CDR2 SNEGSKA (reference sequence). The CDR3 has 12 residues. Trimming took off 5 bases at V and 15 bases at J, with 19 bases between the two ends. Written as DNA, the CDR3 is TGCAGTGCTGATACCCGGGACGGGGGGATGTTTTTT. Translated: CSADTRDGGMFF.

This clonotype was counted ten times or more. The chain carries TRBV7-2 and TRBJ1-2, with D possibly being TRBD1 (6 bases). Germline CDR1 reads SGHTA; CDR2 reads FQGNSA. This CDR3 has 15 amino acids. Trimming took 5 bases from V and 3 from J, leaving 16 bases between them. Written as DNA, the CDR3 is TGTGCCAGCAGCCCGTGGACAGAGGCTGACTATGGCTACACCTTC. It is translated as CASSPWTEADYGYTF.

The V call is TRBV12-3 or TRBV12-4, the J call TRBJ2-2, with 8 bases lining up with TRBD2. J gave up 7 bases and V 5 bases, and 9 bases lay outside the gene matches. CDR3 size: 15 residues. The CDR3 DNA reads TGTGCCAGCAGTCCGGGACTAGGGTTTAACGGGGAGCTGTTTTTT. It yields the protein CASSPGLGFNGELFF.

This clonotype was observed at least ten times. The J gene is TRBJ2-3, the V gene TRBV5-1; unclear D gene. V was shortened by 1 base and J by 2 bases, with 5 bases between the two germline ends. The CDR3 is 13 residues long. Germline V lookup: CDR1 SGHRS, CDR2 YFSETQ. In DNA form, the CDR3 reads TGCGCCAGCAGCTTGCTAATCACAGATACGCAGTATTTT. It translates to CASSLLITDTQYF.

This clonotype was found many times. The rearrangement uses TRBV20-1 and TRBJ2-1; D unresolved. The CDR3 length is 15 residues. V gave up 6 bases and J gave up 0 bases, with 15 bases separating them. Germline CDR1 DFQATT, CDR2 SNEGSKA (reference sequence). CDR3: CSATSALSSYNEQFF. DNA for the CDR3: TGCAGTGCGACCTCTGCCCTGAGCTCCTACAATGAGCAGTTCTTC.

This clonotype has ten or more counts. The V call is TRBV7-6, the J call TRBJ2-7, with TRBD2 matching over 7 bases. This CDR3 spans 14 amino acids. Losses at the gene ends were 0 bases for V and 3 bases for J; bases not matched to a gene: 2. The V gene's germline CDR1 is SGHVS and CDR2 FNYEAQ. CDR3 sequence reads: CASSLAVAGYEQYF. The CDR3 DNA follows: TGTGCCAGCAGCTTAGCGGTAGCGGGCTACGAGCAGTACTTC.

This clonotype has only a few counts. This chain joins TRBV7-2 and TRBJ2-2; 9 bases fit TRBD1. V shed 5 bases, J shed 7 bases, and the junction held 8 bases outside the gene matches. The CDR3 has 15 amino acids. The germline V gene has CDR1 SGHTA and CDR2 FQGNSA. In nucleotides, the CDR3 is TGTGCCAGCAGCCCGCGGGACAGGGTGGTCGGGGAGCTGTTTTTT. This translates into CASSPRDRVVGELFF.

The genes are TRBV7-9 and TRBJ2-1; tentative D call: TRBD1 (6 bases). V gave up 10 bases and J gave up 4 bases, with 14 bases separating them. From germline, CDR1 is SEHNR and CDR2 FQNEAQ (reference sequence). The CDR3 runs to 13 residues. DNA for the CDR3: TGTGCCACCACGGAGGACAGTTACAATGAGCAGTTCTTC. It is translated as CATTEDSYNEQFF.

V is TRBV6-1 and J is TRBJ1-1, with TRBD1 matching over 8 bases. The CDR3 length is 14 residues. Unmatched junction bases numbered 10, after V lost 7 bases and J lost 6 bases. Germline V gene data show CDR1 as MNHNS and CDR2 as SASEGT. CDR3 coding DNA: TGTGCCAGCACCCTGACAGGGGAGGTGTCTGAAGCTTTCTTT. Protein product: CASTLTGEVSEAFF.